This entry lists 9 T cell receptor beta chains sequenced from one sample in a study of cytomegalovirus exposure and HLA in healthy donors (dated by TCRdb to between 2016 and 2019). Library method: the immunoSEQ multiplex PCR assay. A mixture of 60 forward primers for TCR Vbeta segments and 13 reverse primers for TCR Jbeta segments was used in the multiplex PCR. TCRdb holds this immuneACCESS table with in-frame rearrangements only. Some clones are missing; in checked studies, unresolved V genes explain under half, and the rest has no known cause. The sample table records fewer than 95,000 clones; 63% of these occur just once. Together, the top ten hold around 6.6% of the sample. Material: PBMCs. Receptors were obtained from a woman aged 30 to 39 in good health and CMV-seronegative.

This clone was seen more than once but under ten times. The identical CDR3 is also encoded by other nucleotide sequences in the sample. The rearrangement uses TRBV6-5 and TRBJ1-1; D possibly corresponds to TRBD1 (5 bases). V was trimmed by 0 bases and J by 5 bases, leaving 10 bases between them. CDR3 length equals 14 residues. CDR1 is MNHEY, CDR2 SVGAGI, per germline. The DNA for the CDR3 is TGTGCCAGCAGTTACTCGGGGCGGGGGACTGAAGCTTTCTTT. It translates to CASSYSGRGTEAFF.

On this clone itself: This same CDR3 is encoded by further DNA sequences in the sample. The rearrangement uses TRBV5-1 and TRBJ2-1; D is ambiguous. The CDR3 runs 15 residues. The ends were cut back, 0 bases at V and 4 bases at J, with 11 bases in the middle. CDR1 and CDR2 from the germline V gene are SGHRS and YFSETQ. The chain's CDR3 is CASSLESSGYNEQFF. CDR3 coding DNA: TGCGCCAGCAGCTTGGAATCCTCAGGTTACAATGAGCAGTTCTTC.

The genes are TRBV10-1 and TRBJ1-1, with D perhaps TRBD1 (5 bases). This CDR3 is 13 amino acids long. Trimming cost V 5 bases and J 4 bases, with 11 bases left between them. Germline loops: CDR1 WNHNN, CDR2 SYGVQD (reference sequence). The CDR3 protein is CASSTTGGTEAFF. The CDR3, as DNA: TGCGCCAGCAGTACTACCGGGGGCACTGAAGCTTTCTTT.

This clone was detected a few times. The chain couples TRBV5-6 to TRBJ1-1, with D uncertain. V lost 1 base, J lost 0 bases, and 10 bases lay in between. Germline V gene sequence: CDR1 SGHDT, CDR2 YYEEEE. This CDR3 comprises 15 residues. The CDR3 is CASSLSARLNTEAFF. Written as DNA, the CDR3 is TGTGCCAGCAGCTTGAGTGCGAGATTGAACACTGAAGCTTTCTTT.

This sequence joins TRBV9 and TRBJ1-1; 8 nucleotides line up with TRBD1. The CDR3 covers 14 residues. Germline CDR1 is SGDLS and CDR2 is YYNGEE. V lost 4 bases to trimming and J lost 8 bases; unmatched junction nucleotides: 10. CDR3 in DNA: TGTGCCAGCAGCCACCAGGGGGCGAAGACGGAAGCTTTCTTT. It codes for CASSHQGAKTEAFF.

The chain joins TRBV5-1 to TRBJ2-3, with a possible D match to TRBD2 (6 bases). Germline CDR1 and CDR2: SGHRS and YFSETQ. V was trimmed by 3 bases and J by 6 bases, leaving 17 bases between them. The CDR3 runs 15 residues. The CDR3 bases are TGCGCCAGCAGCTCGGGCCCTTTTGCGGGGGATACGCAGTATTTT. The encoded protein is CASSSGPFAGDTQYF.

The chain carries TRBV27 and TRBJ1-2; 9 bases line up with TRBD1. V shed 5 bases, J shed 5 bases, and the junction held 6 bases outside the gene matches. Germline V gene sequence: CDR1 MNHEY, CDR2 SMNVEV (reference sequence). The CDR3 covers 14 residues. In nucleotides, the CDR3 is TGTGCCAGCAGTCTCGGACAGGGGAATTATGGCTACACCTTC. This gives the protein CASSLGQGNYGYTF.

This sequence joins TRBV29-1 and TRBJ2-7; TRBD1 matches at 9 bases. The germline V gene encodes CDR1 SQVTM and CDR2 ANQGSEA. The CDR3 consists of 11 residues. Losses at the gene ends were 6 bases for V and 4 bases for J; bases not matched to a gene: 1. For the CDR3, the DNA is TGCAGCGTAGACAGGGGGTACGAGCAGTACTTC. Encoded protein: CSVDRGYEQYF.

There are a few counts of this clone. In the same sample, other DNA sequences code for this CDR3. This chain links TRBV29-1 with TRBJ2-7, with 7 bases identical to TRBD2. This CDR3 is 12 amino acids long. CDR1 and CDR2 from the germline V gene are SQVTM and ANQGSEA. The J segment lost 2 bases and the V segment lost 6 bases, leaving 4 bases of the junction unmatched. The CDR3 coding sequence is TGCAGCGTCGCCAGCGGGGCCTACGAGCAGTACTTC. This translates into CSVASGAYEQYF.